These 27 T cell receptor beta chains share one sample of origin, sequenced in a study of CXCR3-negative and CXCR3-positive naive CD8 T cells. The authors made the TRB cDNA libraries by 5' RACE using UMI labels. Following a re-call of the 5' RACE reads, TCRdb has one entry per CDR3 protein and lacks DNA. In total, the table holds some 50,000 distinct CDR3 sequences. Source material: naive CXCR3- CD8+ T cells from blood. Subset meaning: CD45RO-CCR7+CD27+CD95- naive CD8+ T cells lacking CXCR3 (TNR3-). The receptors derive from a human donor in good health. Some clones in this sample may be carry-over from other donors' samples.

This chain joins TRBV12-3 or TRBV12-4 and TRBJ2-3; TCRdb indicates TRBD1, and absent DNA this call remains unverified. There are 14 residues in the CDR3. Here the CDR3 reads CASSVLARVDTQYF.

This chain links TRBV29-1 with TRBJ1-1; as DNA is missing, the TRBD1 call by TCRdb cannot be tested. The length of the CDR3 is 13 residues. Germline loops: CDR1 SQVTM, CDR2 ANQGSEA. CDR3 in amino acids: CSVDRGTGTEAFF. The variable domain in full, completed from reference TRBV29-1 and TRBJ1-1, reads SAVISQKPSRDICQRGTSLTIQCQVDSQVTMMFWYRQQPGQSLTLIATANQGSEATYESGFVIDKFPISRPNLTFSTLTVSNMSPEDSSIYLCSVDRGTGTEAFFGQGTRLTVV.

The V gene is TRBV29-1, the J gene TRBJ1-2. Looked up from germline, CDR1 is SQVTM and CDR2 is ANQGSEA. The CDR3 contains 13 residues. CDR3 amino acids: CSVEEGLYYGYTF.

This chain joins TRBV27 and TRBJ2-7; checking the TCRdb D call of TRBD1 is not possible without DNA. This CDR3 contains 14 residues. Germline V gene lookup returns CDR1 MNHEY and CDR2 SMNVEV (reference sequence). CDR3 in amino acids: CASRDRDGAYEQYF.

V gene TRBV4-2 combines with J gene TRBJ1-5; the TCRdb D gene call, TRBD1, has no DNA to confirm it. The CDR3 has 15 residues. Germline CDR1 reads LGHNA; CDR2 reads YNFKEQ. The CDR3 spells CASSQTGLEPQPQHF.

The chain combines TRBV7-6 with TRBJ2-1; TCRdb outputs TRBD2, but without DNA this stays unchecked. There are 15 residues in the CDR3. CDR1 and CDR2 (germline): SGHVS, FNYEAQ. The CDR3 spells CASSIRAGESNEQFF.

The V and J genes are TRBV25-1 and TRBJ2-5; TCRdb's D call, TRBD2, is unchecked because there is no DNA. The CDR3 loop spans 16 amino acids. Germline CDR1 is MGHDK and CDR2 is SYGVNS. Here the CDR3 reads CASSALESSAGETQYF.

The chain carries TRBV20-1 and TRBJ2-5; TCRdb returns TRBD1, unconfirmable since there is no DNA. This CDR3 has 13 residues. Germline CDR1 and CDR2: DFQATT and SNEGSKA (reference sequence). CDR3 residues: CSARVGPGETQYF.

The chain is built from TRBV11-2 and TRBJ2-1. The CDR3 is made up of 15 amino acids. Germline V gene data show CDR1 as SGHAT and CDR2 as FQNNGV. The CDR3 sequence: CASSLVAGVSNEQFF.

This sequence joins TRBV20-1 and TRBJ2-1; lacking DNA, the TRBD1 call made by TCRdb goes unchecked. CDR1 and CDR2 from the germline V gene are DFQATT and SNEGSKA (reference sequence). The CDR3 consists of 14 residues. The CDR3 spells CSARGQGEVAEQFF.

The chain employs TRBV5-1 and TRBJ2-7; the TCRdb D gene call, TRBD1, has no DNA to confirm it. The CDR3 has 16 residues. CDR1 and CDR2 (germline): SGHRS, YFSETQ. The CDR3 protein is CASSPELAGTSYEQYF.

The chain employs TRBV10-1 and TRBJ1-2. Germline CDR1 and CDR2: WNHNN and SYGVQD (reference sequence). The CDR3 has 14 amino acids. CDR3: CASSPIGRAYGYTF.

The rearrangement joins TRBV12-3 or TRBV12-4 to TRBJ1-1; absent DNA, TCRdb's TRBD1 call cannot be checked. The CDR3 covers 14 residues. This CDR3 is CASSPRPGQAEAFF.

The chain employs TRBV20-1 and TRBJ1-3; TCRdb returns TRBD1, unconfirmable since there is no DNA. Germline V lookup: CDR1 DFQATT, CDR2 SNEGSKA (reference sequence). This CDR3 is built from 15 residues. CDR3 protein: CSASHAGGVGNTIYF.

The V gene is TRBV7-9, the J gene TRBJ1-5. The CDR3 runs 15 residues. Germline CDR1 is SEHNR and CDR2 is FQNEAQ (reference sequence). The CDR3 reads CASSFHGLVEKPQHF.

The chain carries TRBV19 and TRBJ2-1; TCRdb lists TRBD2, though no DNA is available to test this call. This CDR3 has 14 amino acids. Germline V gives CDR1 LNHDA, CDR2 SQIVND (reference sequence). The CDR3 loop is CARILAGDLNEQFF.

V is TRBV14 and J is TRBJ2-6; TCRdb lists TRBD2, though no DNA is available to test this call. The CDR3 runs 17 residues. Germline-derived CDR1 and CDR2 are SGHDN and FVKESK. The CDR3 region is CASIPLADYSGANVLTF.

The chain recombines TRBV4-2 with TRBJ2-7; TCRdb reports TRBD2, a call that lacks DNA to check it against. From germline, CDR1 is LGHNA and CDR2 YNFKEQ. The CDR3 covers 16 residues. The CDR3 is CASSQALSSGSYEQYF.

The chain employs TRBV29-1 and TRBJ2-7; the TCRdb call, TRBD2, lacks DNA for checking. From germline, CDR1 is SQVTM and CDR2 ANQGSEA. The CDR3 is 12 residues long. CDR3: CSAGTSGYEQYF.

V and J are TRBV6-2 or TRBV6-3 and TRBJ2-7; TCRdb proposes TRBD1, but this gene call is untestable without DNA. Germline V gene data show CDR1 as MNHEY and CDR2 as SVGEGT. The CDR3 is 15 amino acids. CDR3 loop: CASRLDRGLSYEQYF.

The rearrangement uses TRBV7-6 and TRBJ1-6; TCRdb picks TRBD1, but there is no DNA to check that call. The V gene's germline CDR1 is SGHVS and CDR2 FNYEAQ. The CDR3 length is 14 residues. The CDR3 here is CASSLTAYNSPLHF.

The chain carries TRBV18 and TRBJ2-5. Germline-derived CDR1 and CDR2 are KGHSH and LQKENI. The CDR3 has 14 amino acids. CDR3: CASSPPAVQETQYF.

This sequence joins TRBV2 and TRBJ2-5. This CDR3 is built from 11 residues. Germline V lookup: CDR1 SNHLY, CDR2 FYNNEI. The CDR3 loop reads CARETEETQYF.

The chain carries TRBV18 and TRBJ1-6. CDR1 is KGHSH and CDR2 is LQKENI in the germline V gene. The CDR3 contains 15 residues. The CDR3 region is CASSPPRSDNSPLHF.

The V gene is TRBV5-1, the J gene TRBJ2-3. The CDR3 totals 16 residues. Germline V gene lookup returns CDR1 SGHRS and CDR2 YFSETQ. The CDR3 reads CASSFLIGLRSDTQYF.

The rearrangement links TRBV6-5 to TRBJ2-2. Per the germline V gene, CDR1 is MNHEY and CDR2 is SVGAGI. This CDR3 comprises 13 residues. CDR3 region: CASSYYVAGELFF.

The chain employs TRBV19 and TRBJ2-7. CDR3 length: 16 residues. Per the germline V gene, CDR1 is LNHDA and CDR2 is SQIVND (reference sequence). The CDR3 reads CASSIDSGAEFYEKYF. The whole variable domain, remainder taken from reference TRBV19 and TRBJ2-7, is DGGITQSPKYLFRKEGQNVTLSCEQNLNHDAMYWYRQDPGQGLRLIYYSQIVNDFQKGDIAEGYSVSREKKESFPLTVTSAQKNPTAFYLCASSIDSGAEFYEKYFGPGTRLTVT.